Listed below are T cell receptor beta chains from one sample, sequenced in a study of shared clonotypes between healthy human individuals. Assay used: immunoSEQ multiplex PCR; TCRdb lists only in-frame clones, some missing. The table has roughly 2 million clones, about 95% seen once. What was sequenced was naive CD8+ T cells sorted from blood. These receptor sequences come from a man aged 18-30 years in good health. Both conserved end residues are part of each CDR3. D genes are given only for firm matches. Only part of the rows carry a size: once, few, many, or a class if the clone is expanded.

>TRBJ2-2|NA|NA|TRBV19
TGTGCCAGTAGTATTTTTAAGGGACCCGAGGGGGAGCTGTTTTTT
CASSIFKGPEGELFF
>TRBJ2-1|NA|TRBD1|TRBV5-1
TGCGCCAGCAGCTTGACTATCGGGACAGGGTGGGACAATGAGCAGTTCTTC
CASSLTIGTGWDNEQFF
>TRBJ2-7|NA|NA|TRBV9
TGTGCCAGCAGCGTGGGGGGATCCTACGAGCAGTACTTC
CASSVGGSYEQYF
>TRBJ1-5|NA|TRBD1|TRBV5-1
TGCGCCAGCAGCAGGACAGGGGGCACTCAGCCCCAGCATTTT
CASSRTGGTQPQHF
>TRBJ2-7|NA|TRBD2|TRBV5-6
TGTGCCAGCAGCTGGGGGACTAGCGTTATGTTCGAGCAGTACTTC
CASSWGTSVMFEQYF
>TRBJ2-7|NA|NA|TRBV5-1
TGCGCCAGCACGGACTATACCTCGGGATACGAGCAGTACTTC
CASTDYTSGYEQYF
>TRBJ1-3|NA|NA|TRBV16
TGTGCCAGCAGCCAAGCCCCGGCCAGGGTGGCCGACGTCTCTGGAAACACCATATATTTT
CASSQAPARVADVSGNTIYF
>TRBJ2-1|NA|NA|TRBV29-1
TGCAGCGTTGATGTCCGGGAGCAGTTCTTC
CSVDVREQFF
>TRBJ1-4|NA|NA|TRBV6-1
TGTGCCAGCAGCTCAGGGGAAATTAATGAAAAACTGTTTTTT
CASSSGEINEKLFF
>TRBJ2-7|NA|TRBD2|TRBV6-5
TGTGCCAGCAGTTGGACTAGCGGGAGCCACGAGCAGTACTTC
CASSWTSGSHEQYF
>TRBJ2-3|NA|NA|TRBV7-7
TGTGCTAGCAGCTTAGGTGGCGAAGCAGATACGCAGTATTTT
CASSLGGEADTQYF
>TRBJ2-1|NA|TRBD2|TRBV9
TGTGCCAGCAGCTCACCGAGCGGGGGTACCTACAATGAGCAGTTCTTC
CASSSPSGGTYNEQFF
>TRBJ1-5|NA|NA|TRBV27
TGTGCCAGCAGTCCAGGACAGATTAATCAGCCCCAGCATTTT
CASSPGQINQPQHF
>TRBJ2-5|NA|NA|TRBV5-6
TGTGCCAGCAACGGTTTTCTACAAGAGACCCAGTACTTC
CASNGFLQETQYF
>TRBJ2-5|NA|TRBD1|TRBV5-1
TGCGCCAGCAGCTTGGGACAGGGGAGGGAGACCCAGTACTTC
CASSLGQGRETQYF
>TRBJ2-1|NA|TRBD2|TRBV27
TGTGCCAGCAGTTTGACTAGCGGCTCCTACAATGAGCAGTTCTTC
CASSLTSGSYNEQFF
>TRBJ2-7|NA|NA|TRBV28
TGTGCCAGCAGTTCACGGACAGCTTTCTACGAGCAGTACTTC
CASSSRTAFYEQYF
>TRBJ2-7|NA|NA|TRBV28
TGTGCCAGCAGTTTATTAGGGACCGAGCAGTACTTC
CASSLLGTEQYF
>TRBJ2-1|NA|NA|TRBV11-2
TGTGCCAGCAGCTTAGTCGTGGCTGATGAGCAGTTCTTC
CASSLVVADEQFF
>TRBJ2-3|NA|TRBD2|TRBV7-9
TGTGCCAGCAGCTCCTGGACTAGCGGGAGGGGCCCAGATACGCAGTATTTT
CASSSWTSGRGPDTQYF
>TRBJ1-5|NA|TRBD1|TRBV15
TGTGCCACCAGCATGGACAGGGGTGGCAATCAGCCCCAGCATTTT
CATSMDRGGNQPQHF
>TRBJ1-1|NA|NA|TRBV12-5
TGTGCTAGTGCCGGGACTGTGAACACTGAAGCTTTCTTT
CASAGTVNTEAFF
>TRBJ1-1|NA|NA|TRBV23-1
TGCGCCAGCAGTCAACTACACCCAGGACCGGCAAACACTGAAGCTTTCTTT
CASSQLHPGPANTEAFF
>TRBJ1-3|NA|NA|TRBV28
TGTGCCAGCAGTACCTCCCGTTGGGGTTTAACTGGAAACACCATATATTTT
CASSTSRWGLTGNTIYF
>TRBJ2-1|NA|NA|TRBV2
TGTGCCAGCAGTCATGGAGGACAGTTAAACAATGAGCAGTTCTTC
CASSHGGQLNNEQFF
>TRBJ2-7|NA|TRBD2|TRBV7-8
TGTGCCAGCAGCCCTATAGCGGGAGAGGACCCCTACGAGCAGTACTTC
CASSPIAGEDPYEQYF
>TRBJ1-1|NA|TRBD1|TRBV19
TGTGCCAGTAGTCCCTGGACAGGGGAGGTTCAGCAGACTGAAGCTTTCTTT
CASSPWTGEVQQTEAFF
>TRBJ2-7|once|TRBD1|TRBV7-2
TGTGCCAGCAGCTTAGGGACAGGTGCCTACGAGCAGTACTTC
CASSLGTGAYEQYF
>TRBJ2-5|NA|TRBD1|TRBV5-6
TGTGCCAGCAGCCGGGACAGCCAAGAGACCCAGTACTTC
CASSRDSQETQYF
>TRBJ1-2|NA|TRBD1|TRBV11-2
TGTGCCAGCAGCCTGGGACAGGGGCGAAGACTGGGGGCTAACTATGGCTACACCTTC
CASSLGQGRRLGANYGYTF
>TRBJ1-4|NA|TRBD1|TRBV28
TGTGCCAGCAGTTACAGGGGGCGCCCTGAAAAACTGTTTTTT
CASSYRGRPEKLFF
>TRBJ2-1|NA|NA|TRBV11-2
TGTGCCAGCAGCGCCGATGGCTCCCTACAGTTCTTC
CASSADGSLQFF
>TRBJ1-6|NA|TRBD1|TRBV30
TGTGCCTGGAGTGTGCAGGGACAGGGGGATTCACCCCTCCACTTT
CAWSVQGQGDSPLHF
>TRBJ2-7|NA|TRBD1|TRBV28
TGTGCCAGCGAAGAGGGACAGGACTACGAGCAGTACTTC
CASEEGQDYEQYF
>TRBJ2-1|once|TRBD1|TRBV5-6
TGTGCCAGCAGCTTGGGTTTGTCGTTTTGGACAGGGGAGGGTGAGCAGTTCTTC
CASSLGLSFWTGEGEQFF
>TRBJ1-1|NA|NA|TRBV27
TGTGCCAGCAGCCATAACGAGGGGACTGAAGCTTTCTTT
CASSHNEGTEAFF
>TRBJ2-7|NA|NA|TRBV19
TGTGCCAGTAGTATTAACCTAGCCTACGCCTACGAGCAGTACTTC
CASSINLAYAYEQYF
>TRBJ1-2|NA|NA|TRBV9
TGTGCCAGCAGCGTAGGGAAGGAGTTTGTGAGGGGCTACACCTTC
CASSVGKEFVRGYTF
>TRBJ1-4|NA|NA|TRBV21-1
TGTGCCAGCAGGAGCAGGGGGCCTAATGAAAAACTGTTTTTT
CASRSRGPNEKLFF
>TRBJ2-1|NA|TRBD1|TRBV7-9
TGTGCCAGCAGCTTAAGTACAGGGGGTGAGGGGAGCAATGAGCAGTTCTTC
CASSLSTGGEGSNEQFF
>TRBJ1-1|NA|TRBD1|TRBV14
TGTGCCAGCAGTCTTAATCACCCAGGGGGGTGGTTGAACACTGAAGCTTTCTTT
CASSLNHPGGWLNTEAFF
>TRBJ2-7|once|NA|TRBV19
TGTGCCAGTAGTATAGCCGCGGGGACCTCCTACGAGCAGTACTTC
CASSIAAGTSYEQYF
>TRBJ2-2|once|TRBD2|TRBV9
TGTGCCAGCAGCGTAGACGGGACTAGCGGAGGAACCGGGGAGCTGTTTTTT
CASSVDGTSGGTGELFF
>TRBJ1-1|NA|TRBD1|TRBV5-1
TGCGCCAGCAGCCCACATACAGGGGGCGTAAGGGACACTGAAGCTTTCTTT
CASSPHTGGVRDTEAFF
>TRBJ1-2|NA|NA|TRBV13
TGTGCCAGCAGCCTCGCGGCAGGGTTGGGTGCTGAGTTCTATGGCTACACCTTC
CASSLAAGLGAEFYGYTF
>TRBJ2-7|NA|NA|TRBV7-8
TGTGCCAGCAGCTTAGAGCTTTTGGGTGCCTTGTTCTACGAGCAGTACTTC
CASSLELLGALFYEQYF
>TRBJ2-2|NA|NA|TRBV6-5
TGTGCCAGCAGTTACGGGACGGCCAACACCGGGGAGCTGTTTTTT
CASSYGTANTGELFF
>TRBJ1-2|NA|NA|TRBV2
TGTGCCAGCAGTGAAGCCGAGGATTGGAATGGCTACACCTTC
CASSEAEDWNGYTF
>TRBJ2-5|NA|NA|TRBV30
TGTGCCTGGACCCAAGAGACCCAGTACTTC
CAWTQETQYF
>TRBJ2-7|few|TRBD2|TRBV19
TGTGCCAGTAGTAGGACTAGCGGGGACTACGAGCAGTACTTC
CASSRTSGDYEQYF
>TRBJ2-3|NA|TRBD2|TRBV6-5
TGTGCCAGCAGTTCACCGGGACTATCGGGGAATACGCAGTATTTT
CASSSPGLSGNTQYF
>TRBJ2-1|NA|NA|TRBV5-4
TGTGCCAGCCGAGACAGCAATGAGCAGTTCTTC
CASRDSNEQFF
>TRBJ1-2|NA|NA|TRBV25-1
TGTGCCAGCAGTGGTTACGAGGATAATGGCTACACCTTC
CASSGYEDNGYTF
>TRBJ2-1|NA|TRBD1|TRBV27
TGTGCCAGCAGTCCCGGACAGGGTCAGCTGGCTGAGCAGTTCTTC
CASSPGQGQLAEQFF
>TRBJ2-7|NA|TRBD1|TRBV27
TGTGCCAGCAGTTTCCTGACAGGGGCATCCTACGAGCAGTACTTC
CASSFLTGASYEQYF